Listed below are T cell receptor beta chains from one sample, sequenced in a study of cytomegalovirus exposure and HLA in healthy donors. Measured with immunoSEQ multiplex PCR; TCRdb has only the in-frame clones, and not every one. The data contain some 70,000 clones, around 64% of them seen just once; the ten biggest clones take up about 3%. Source material: PBMCs. These receptors were collected from a woman aged 45-65 years in good health and CMV-seronegative. Each CDR3 is given with its conserved first and last residue. Some rows have no size entry. The others give once, few or many, or a class for an expanded clone.

TRBJ2-1 TRBV7-9 few 17 CASSLAGNGRDYNEQFF
TRBJ2-5 TRBV19 . 12 CASSLGRGTQYF
TRBJ2-7 TRBV11-3 . 13 CASSPPRRAEQYF
TRBJ1-4 TRBV7-2 . 15 CASSWAGHDNEKLFF
TRBJ1-1 TRBV21-1 . 14 CASSLKRLYTEAFF
TRBJ2-2 TRBV5-4 . 13 CASSPRGTGELFF
TRBJ2-1 TRBV9 . 14 CASSVGFRYNEQFF
TRBJ2-1 TRBV5-1 . 15 CASSLGTGGDSEQFF
TRBJ2-4 TRBV19 . 12 CASSIQGHIQYF
TRBJ2-3 TRBV4-1 . 17 CASSQDGRAGSSDTQYF
TRBJ2-7 TRBV19 . 16 CASRPSGRAFPYEQYF
TRBJ2-2 TRBV2 few 16 CASSPRRLVNTGELFF
TRBJ2-1 TRBV29-1 few 15 CSVLSPGQGRDEQFF
TRBJ2-3 TRBV7-7 . 14 CASKASRESDTQYF
TRBJ2-7 TRBV7-9 . 13 CASRSLPLYEQYF
TRBJ2-1 TRBV14 many 15 CASEPPGQGYNEQFF
TRBJ2-7 TRBV10-3 . 12 CAIGSSSYEQYF
TRBJ2-7 TRBV7-3 . 13 CASSSGIHSEQYF
TRBJ2-1 TRBV27 . 21 CASSKDGTGGRRFSSYNEQFF
TRBJ2-1 TRBV5-1 once 19 CASSLALAGGPSSYNEQFF
TRBJ2-3 TRBV19 . 13 CASSRGDTDTQYF
TRBJ1-2 TRBV5-4 . 15 CASSSAASPNYGYTF
TRBJ2-2 TRBV5-4 . 14 CASSVPGGGGELFF
TRBJ2-7 TRBV2 . 15 CASRQQPLAAYEQYF
TRBJ2-7 TRBV5-8 . 15 CASSRAGTGVTPTTF
TRBJ2-1 TRBV5-1 . 17 CASSIGTGASFGNEQFF
TRBJ1-1 TRBV19 few 16 CASSILQTGPSTEAFF
TRBJ1-3 TRBV2 . 15 CASSVGVLGGNTIYF
TRBJ2-6 TRBV27 . 17 CASKRAGGPTGANVLTF
TRBJ2-2 TRBV2 . 13 CASTTGGTGELFF
TRBJ2-1 TRBV5-1 few 15 CASSFRSGVYNEQFF
TRBJ2-7 TRBV5-1 . 14 CASSLTGTAHEQYF
TRBJ1-2 TRBV9 . 16 CASSVAPTGGNYGYTF
TRBJ2-7 TRBV18 . 15 CASSKASGDTYEQYF
TRBJ1-4 TRBV5-6 few 14 CASSRQGAYEKLFF
TRBJ1-1 TRBV5-4 . 17 CASSRRPFSGADTEAFF
TRBJ2-3 TRBV29-1 once 14 CSVFPGQRTDTQYF
TRBJ1-4 TRBV5-1 . 13 CASSLGVEEKLFF
TRBJ1-5 TRBV30 few 13 CAWGGGGRQPQHF
TRBJ2-6 TRBV27 . 19 CASSLSSGLGNSGANVLTF
TRBJ2-2 TRBV7-3 . 15 CASSLTASGSGELFF
TRBJ1-2 TRBV4-1 . 15 CASSQERGKGYGYTF
TRBJ2-5 TRBV15 . 15 CATSGGTSGLETQYF
TRBJ2-3 TRBV28 . 15 CASSRGTSIGDTQYF
TRBJ2-5 TRBV13 . 14 CASSIAGSLKTQYF
TRBJ1-2 TRBV4-3 few 15 CASSLLLTGDYGYTF
TRBJ1-1 TRBV7-3 . 13 CASSRGGNTEAFF
TRBJ1-5 TRBV9 many 14 CASSVGGPNQPQHF
TRBJ2-7 TRBV7-9 . 15 CSSSPGLAGSYEQYF
TRBJ2-3 TRBV28 . 12 CASSPRDRTQYF
TRBJ1-1 TRBV7-9 . 14 CASSLNTGETEAFF
TRBJ2-3 TRBV6-5 . 13 CASKLQGTDTQYF
TRBJ1-1 TRBV27 . 15 CASSSRTGMNTEAFF